This T cell receptor (beta chain) was obtained from a study of blood T cell repertoires in COVID-19. The overall study: From the United States, Italy and Spain came samples of acute and convalescent COVID-19. In each case, the material was cDNA or gDNA derived from T cells, B-cell-depleted T cells, or PBMCs.

As handled by the study authors: Reference gene primer amplification in the assay estimated nucleated cell counts. Profiling relied on immunoSEQ multiplex PCR, and the TCRdb table lists in-frame clones only, not all of them. D and trimming were read from the DNA, whereas the V and J calls and clone size are those reported in that table. Of 90,000 to 110,000 clones listed, less than 90% are singletons. The V end was cut by 11 bases, the J end by 4 bases, with 10 bases between. The germline gives CDR1 LGHDT, CDR2 YNNKEL (reference sequence). This CDR3 has 11 residues. This receptor was taken from a woman in her fifties or sixties with acute or convalescent COVID-19. The sample taken for sequencing was peripheral blood. The J gene is TRBJ2-3, the V gene TRBV3-1 (or the pseudogene TRBV3-2); D is undetermined. The CDR3 region has the DNA TGTGCCCCAGGCCTCCCAGATACGCAGTATTTT. Its translation: CAPGLPDTQYF.